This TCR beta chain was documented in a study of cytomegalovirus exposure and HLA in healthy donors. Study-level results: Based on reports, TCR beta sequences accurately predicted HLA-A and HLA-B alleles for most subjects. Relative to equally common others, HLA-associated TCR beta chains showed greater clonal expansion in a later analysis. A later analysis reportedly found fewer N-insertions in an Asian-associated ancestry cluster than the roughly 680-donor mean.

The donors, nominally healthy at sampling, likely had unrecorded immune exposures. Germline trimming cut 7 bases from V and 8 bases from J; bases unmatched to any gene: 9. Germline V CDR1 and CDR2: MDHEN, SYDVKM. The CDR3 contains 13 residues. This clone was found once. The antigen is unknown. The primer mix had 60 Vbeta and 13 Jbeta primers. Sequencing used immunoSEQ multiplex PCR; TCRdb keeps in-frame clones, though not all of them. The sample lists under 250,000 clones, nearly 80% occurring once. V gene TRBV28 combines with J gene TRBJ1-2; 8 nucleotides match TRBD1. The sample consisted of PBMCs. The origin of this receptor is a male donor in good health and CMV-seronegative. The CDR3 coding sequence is TGTGCCAGCATCCTCCAGGGGGCTGAAGGCTACACCTTC. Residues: CASILQGAEGYTF.